The 19 T cell receptor beta chains reported below all come from one sample, sequenced in a study of OX40 agonist ivuxolimab in advanced cancers. Sequenced by immunoSEQ multiplex PCR; TCRdb stores in-frame clones only, minus some. Here the sample spans roughly 24,000 clones, 85% to 90% being singletons. The source material was CD4+ or CD8+ T cells sorted from blood, sampled in a trial of the OX40 agonist ivuxolimab. These receptors all come from an adult with an advanced solid tumor such as melanoma, head and neck, liver or kidney cancer.

Here the CDR3 DNA reads TGTGCCAGTACTCCCCCTCCGGGACGGAAACTAGCCAAAAACATTCAGTACTTC. Protein sequence: CASTPPPGRKLAKNIQYF. V and J are TRBV19 and TRBJ2-4; D tentatively fits TRBD1 or TRBD2 (5 bases each). The CDR3 runs to 18 residues. The V end lost 7 bases, the J end lost 0 bases, and 22 bases lay between the germline ends. CDR1 LNHDA and CDR2 SQIVND come from the germline V gene (reference sequence).

J is TRBJ2-5 and V is TRBV7-9; D remains unclear. Per the germline V gene, CDR1 is SEHNR and CDR2 is FQNEAQ (reference sequence). Trimming cost V 1 base and J 5 bases, with 2 bases left between them. The CDR3 loop spans 11 amino acids. CDR3: CASSLDETQYF. CDR3 in DNA: TGTGCCAGCAGCTTAGACGAGACCCAGTACTTC. Based on the CDR3 plus reference TRBV7-9 and TRBJ2-5, the full variable domain is DTGVSQNPRHKITKRGQNVTFRCDPISEHNRLYWYRQTLGQGPEFLTYFQNEAQLEKSRLLSDRFSAERPKGSFSTLEIQRTEQGDSAMYLCASSLDETQYFGPGTRLLVL.

V usage is TRBV6-1 and J usage is TRBJ2-1; no definite D call. The CDR3 is made up of 15 amino acids. V was shortened by 4 bases and J by 0 bases, with 10 bases between the two germline ends. CDR1 MNHNS and CDR2 SASEGT come from the germline V gene. The CDR3 reads CASSVGQSSYNEQFF. The DNA of the CDR3 is TGTGCCAGCAGTGTAGGCCAAAGCTCCTACAATGAGCAGTTCTTC.

This chain joins TRBV7-6 and TRBJ2-5, with unresolved D. The CDR3 runs 16 residues. The germline V gene encodes CDR1 SGHVS and CDR2 FNYEAQ. V lost 4 bases and J 1 base, leaving 16 bases between the germline ends. CDR3 nucleotide sequence: TGTGCCAGCAGCTGGTCGAGCGTCCTTGGCCAAGAGACCCAGTACTTC. It encodes CASSWSSVLGQETQYF.

The chain uses TRBV19 and TRBJ2-1; the match to TRBD2 covers 11 bases. CDR1 and CDR2 from the germline V gene are LNHDA and SQIVND (reference sequence). CDR3 size: 13 residues. Losses at the gene ends were 7 bases for V and 6 bases for J; bases not matched to a gene: 2. CDR3 protein: CASNSGGANEQFF. The CDR3 DNA sequence: TGTGCCAGTAATAGCGGGGGGGCCAATGAGCAGTTCTTC.

By proportion, this clone is medium-sized. Distinct nucleotide sequences in the sample also encode this CDR3. The chain joins TRBV2 to TRBJ2-2, with 8 nucleotides matching TRBD2. V dropped 8 bases and J dropped 5; count of bases not matched to a gene: 13. Looked up from germline, CDR1 is SNHLY and CDR2 is FYNNEI. The CDR3 is 16 amino acids. DNA of the CDR3: TGTGCCAGCGTCTTACGGGGGGGGCCTCAGACCGGGGAGCTGTTTTTT. This translates into CASVLRGGPQTGELFF.

The V gene is TRBV27, the J gene TRBJ2-7, with D uncertain. The CDR3 length is 13 residues. Looked up from germline, CDR1 is MNHEY and CDR2 is SMNVEV (reference sequence). Between the trimmed V and J ends, which lost 2 bases and 2 bases, there was a span of 7 bases. CDR3 DNA sequence: TGTGCCAGCAGTTTAGCTCCAGCCTACGAGCAGTACTTC. Translation: CASSLAPAYEQYF.

This clone was seen a few times. This chain joins TRBV27 and TRBJ2-1; 10 bases are shared with TRBD2. Looked up from germline, CDR1 is MNHEY and CDR2 is SMNVEV (reference sequence). The V and J ends lost 7 bases and 4 bases, in that order; junction bases with no gene match: 4. The CDR3 extends over 14 amino acids. The CDR3 nucleotides read TGTGCCAGCACCGAACTAGCGGGATACAATGAGCAGTTCTTC. Translation: CASTELAGYNEQFF.

The chain joins TRBV30 to TRBJ2-1, with TRBD2 matching over 8 bases. V trimming: 3 bases; J trimming: 5 bases; junction bases outside the gene matches: 12. The CDR3 has 16 residues. Germline V CDR1 and CDR2: GTSNPN, SVGIG (reference sequence). The CDR3: CAWSGLMSGRNNEQFF. The CDR3 DNA reads as TGTGCCTGGAGCGGACTTATGAGCGGGAGAAACAATGAGCAGTTCTTC. The full variable domain, with the rest looked up from reference TRBV30 and TRBJ2-1, is SQTIHQWPATLVQPVGSPLSLECTVEGTSNPNLYWYRQAAGRGLQLLFYSVGIGQISSEVPQNLSASRPQDRQFILSSKKLLLSDSGFYLCAWSGLMSGRNNEQFFGPGTRLTVL.

The chain uses TRBV14 and TRBJ2-1, with 8 bases lining up with TRBD1. Germline CDR1 and CDR2: SGHDN and FVKESK. The CDR3 spans 16 residues. J gave up 9 bases and V 0 bases, and 10 bases lay outside the gene matches. CDR3 coding DNA: TGTGCCAGCAGCCAAGAATCAGGGGGCGGCAGGCTTGAGCAGTTCTTC. This gives the protein CASSQESGGGRLEQFF.

The rearrangement links TRBV6-6 to TRBJ2-2, with D perhaps matching TRBD1 (5 bases). Per germline, CDR1 MNHNY and CDR2 SVGAGI (reference sequence). The CDR3 spans 11 residues. V was cut by 7 bases and J by 7 bases, with 7 bases left in between. CDR3 protein: CASKGDGELFF. DNA of the CDR3: TGTGCCAGCAAAGGGGACGGGGAGCTGTTTTTT.

The CDR3, as DNA: TGTGCCAGCAGCTTAAAGAGCTTAGCAATACCTCGGGATGAGCAGTTCTTC. This sequence encodes CASSLKSLAIPRDEQFF. The chain couples TRBV11-1 to TRBJ2-1; D gene unclear. The CDR3 length is 17 residues. V was clipped by 2 bases and J by 8 bases, with 22 bases between them. The germline V gene has CDR1 SGHAT and CDR2 FQDESV (reference sequence).

For this clone: At one end the junction does not follow the germline gene, possibly because of a read error. The chain uses TRBV7-7 and TRBJ2-5, with TRBD1 matching 7 bases. This CDR3 has 14 residues. Germline values: CDR1 SSHAT, CDR2 FNYEAQ (reference sequence). The CDR3 sequence is CASSSNRGQETQYF. The CDR3 nucleotides are TGTGCTAGCAGCAGCAACAGGGGCCAAGAGACCCAGTACTTC.

J is TRBJ1-5 and V is TRBV7-2; 7 positions agree with TRBD1. From germline, CDR1 is SGHTA and CDR2 FQGNSA. J was trimmed by 0 bases and V by 3 bases; bases with no gene match: 11. The CDR3 length is 18 residues. CDR3 residues: CASSFDPLQGYSNQPQHF. The CDR3 coding sequence is TGTGCCAGCAGCTTCGATCCCCTACAGGGGTATAGCAATCAGCCCCAGCATTTT.

CDR3 DNA: TGTGCCAGCAGCTCAGGGACGATTAACACCGGGGAGCTGTTTTTT. It is translated as CASSSGTINTGELFF. This chain connects TRBV5-6 to TRBJ2-2; D tentatively reads TRBD1 or TRBD2 (5 bases each). Trimming shortened V by 3 bases and J by 2 bases, and 11 bases separated the two germline ends. CDR1 and CDR2 from the germline V gene are SGHDT and YYEEEE. The CDR3 runs 15 residues.

V usage is TRBV4-1 and J usage is TRBJ2-5, with unresolved D. CDR3 length equals 15 residues. Trimming left V 4 bases short and J 4 bases short, with 16 bases between. The germline gives CDR1 MGHRA, CDR2 YSYEKL. CDR3 protein: CASSRDDGKSETQYF. In DNA, the CDR3 is TGCGCCAGCAGCCGAGACGATGGTAAATCAGAGACCCAGTACTTC.

The chain carries TRBV7-9 and TRBJ2-1; D may correspond to TRBD1 or TRBD2 (5 bases each). Germline-derived CDR1 and CDR2 are SEHNR and FQNEAQ (reference sequence). This CDR3 region has 13 residues. V lost 4 bases and J lost 8, with 12 bases in between. CDR3: CASSSRDEDEQFF. CDR3 bases: TGTGCCAGCAGCTCTCGGGACGAAGATGAGCAGTTCTTC.

J is TRBJ2-1 and V is TRBV2, with 12 nucleotides matching TRBD2. The V gene end was trimmed by 8 bases and the J gene end by 10 bases; junction bases not matched to a gene: 6. This CDR3 has 13 residues. Germline-derived CDR1 and CDR2 are SNHLY and FYNNEI. CDR3 in DNA: TGTGCCAGCGTGGCTAGCGGGAGGGGAGAGCAGTTCTTC. Translation: CASVASGRGEQFF. The whole variable domain, remainder taken from reference TRBV2 and TRBJ2-1, is EPEVTQTPSHQVTQMGQEVILRCVPISNHLYFYWYRQILGQKVEFLVSFYNNEISEKSEIFDDQFSVERPDGSNFTLKIRSTKLEDSAMYFCASVASGRGEQFFGPGTRLTVL.

This chain links TRBV19 with TRBJ2-1; 8 nucleotides align to TRBD2. Germline V gene lookup returns CDR1 LNHDA and CDR2 SQIVND (reference sequence). The length of the CDR3 is 16 residues. V lost 2 bases and J lost 6; bases outside the gene matches: 9. CDR3 DNA sequence: TGTGCCAGTAGTATATTCGGTGGGACTAGAGGCAATGAGCAGTTCTTC. It yields the protein CASSIFGGTRGNEQFF. The full variable domain, with the rest looked up from reference TRBV19 and TRBJ2-1, is DGGITQSPKYLFRKEGQNVTLSCEQNLNHDAMYWYRQDPGQGLRLIYYSQIVNDFQKGDIAEGYSVSREKKESFPLTVTSAQKNPTAFYLCASSIFGGTRGNEQFFGPGTRLTVL.